This TCR beta chain was retrieved from a study of CD8 T cells in Susac syndrome. Study-wide results and limits: TCR sequencing and HLA analysis covered a relatively small number of individuals.

Notes on this clonotype: Its matching antigen is unknown.

The RNA, about 0.5 to 1 ug, was put through reverse transcription using random hexamers. Multiplex immunoSEQ PCR targeted 54 Vbeta and 13 Jbeta TCR beta segments. Using its own MiXCR run on the immunoSEQ multiplex PCR reads, TCRdb lists one record per CDR3 protein. Here the sample spans about 150,000 distinct CDR3 sequences, just under 95% being singletons. The J segment lost 6 bases and the V segment lost 0 bases, leaving 12 bases of the junction unmatched. The CDR3 loop spans 18 amino acids. Per germline, CDR1 MGHRA and CDR2 YSYEKL. The sample was CD8+ T cells from PBMCs. The TCR comes from a human donor with multiple sclerosis. V is TRBV4-1 and J is TRBJ2-7; TRBD2 matches 12 bases. CDR3 sequence: CASSQEAWASGGAVEQYF. The CDR3 nucleotides are TGCGCCAGCAGCCAAGAAGCCTGGGCTAGCGGGGGGGCCGTCGAGCAGTACTTC.